This entry describes one TCR beta chain. These data belong to a study of shared T cell receptors in the human thymus. Produced via immunoSEQ multiplex PCR; TCRdb's table is partial and in-frame only. The table lists 640,000 or so clones, around 87% of them singletons. Trimming took off 3 bases at V and 2 bases at J, with 18 bases between the two ends. CDR1 and CDR2 from the germline V gene are SGHTS and YDEGEE. The CDR3 sequence is 16 residues long. This same sample was also taken into another study, of human thymus T cells. From that study: The donor group consisted of healthy Finnish infants who were having corrective surgery for congenital heart defects.

The receptor was isolated from a boy under three years old with a congenital heart defect. The chain joins TRBV5-8 to TRBJ2-7, with TRBD2 as a possible D gene (5 bases). The sequencing input was thymocytes. The CDR3 nucleotides read TGTGCCAGCAGCTCGGTTAGGGCGGGTCCACCCTACGAGCAGTACTTC. This gives the protein CASSSVRAGPPYEQYF.